The 6 T cell receptor beta chains below all came from one sample that was sequenced in a study of graft-versus-host responses after intestinal transplantation. Sequenced by immunoSEQ multiplex PCR; TCRdb stores in-frame clones only, minus some. The top ten clones hold 7.5% to 9% of a sample with fewer than 20,000 clones, roughly 80% of them seen once. Processed graft tissue released its intraepithelial and lamina propria lymphocytes. The specimen comprised ileum tissue, sampled around 470 days after intestinal transplant. Receptors originate from a human patient who received an intestinal transplant, so some T cells may come from the graft donor.

The chain carries TRBV12-5 and TRBJ2-5; D gene uncertain. The V gene lost 1 base and the J gene lost 5 bases, with 14 bases spanning the gap. CDR1 LGHNT and CDR2 FRNRAP come from the germline V gene. The CDR3 has 15 residues. The CDR3 sequence is CASGLAGPAWETQYF. As DNA, the CDR3 is TGTGCTAGTGGTTTGGCCGGCCCCGCGTGGGAGACCCAGTACTTC.

The genes are TRBV19 and TRBJ1-1; TRBD1 matches at 7 bases. Germline CDR1 and CDR2: LNHDA and SQIVND (reference sequence). This CDR3 has 14 residues. Germline trimming cut 9 bases from V and 5 bases from J; bases unmatched to any gene: 12. CDR3 residues: CASQARGRVTEAFF. DNA of the CDR3: TGTGCCAGCCAAGCGAGGGGGCGAGTTACTGAAGCTTTCTTT.

The chain uses TRBV2 and TRBJ2-7; tentatively, D is TRBD1 (5 bases). V lost 8 bases, J lost 1 base, and 9 bases lay in between. The CDR3 loop spans 12 amino acids. Germline V gene lookup returns CDR1 SNHLY and CDR2 FYNNEI. Written as DNA, the CDR3 is TGTGCCAGCTCGCCAGGGTCCTACGAGCAGTACTTC. Translated: CASSPGSYEQYF.

The rearrangement joins TRBV2 to TRBJ2-5, with 8 bases fitting TRBD1. The J call may be faulty, since TRBJ2-7 better matches the DNA end. From germline, CDR1 is SNHLY and CDR2 FYNNEI. The length of the CDR3 is 13 residues. DNA for the CDR3: TGTGCCAGCAGGAACGACAGGGGCGGCGAGCAGTACTTC. Translating it yields CASRNDRGGEQYF.

The genes are TRBV11-1 and TRBJ2-7; TRBD1 aligns across 9 bases. With V trimmed by 5 bases and J by 6 bases, 8 bases remained unmatched. Germline-derived CDR1 and CDR2 are SGHAT and FQDESV (reference sequence). CDR3 length: 14 residues. The CDR3 protein is CASSPGTGYGEQYF. CDR3 in DNA: TGTGCCAGCAGCCCCGGGACAGGGTATGGCGAGCAGTACTTC.

This clone was counted only a few times. The chain uses TRBV5-4 and TRBJ2-1; 11 bases line up with TRBD2. The CDR3 extends over 14 amino acids. Germline values: CDR1 SGHNT, CDR2 YYREEE (reference sequence). J gave up 10 bases and V 4 bases, and 7 bases lay outside the gene matches. The DNA for the CDR3 is TGTGCCAGCAGCATAGGGCTAGCGGGGGGAGAGCAGTTCTTC. Residues: CASSIGLAGGEQFF.